This TCR beta chain appears in the sequencing data of a study of PD-1 blockade in classical Hodgkin lymphoma. Study observations and caveats: Relative to healthy donors, newly diagnosed patients reportedly had lower baseline TCR diversity, which was reported as lower still in relapsed/refractory patients. Nivolumab starters within 1 year of ASCT were excluded. CD4+ but not CD8+ TCR diversity rose significantly by C4D1.

This table comes from immunoSEQ multiplex PCR, and its TCRdb copy is limited to in-frame clones, with some not included. Here the sample spans tens of thousands of clones, 81% being singletons. Concerning this clone: Antigen unknown.

Patients all relapsed after autologous stem cell transplantation, and there was variation in brentuximab vedotin exposure. Trimming cost V 2 bases and J 5 bases, with 12 bases left between them. CDR3 length equals 15 residues. Per the germline V gene, CDR1 is MNHEY and CDR2 is SVGAGI. The chain recombines TRBV6-5 with TRBJ2-2; TRBD2 might be the D (5 bases). The TCR was taken from a human donor with classical Hodgkin lymphoma. Source: peripheral blood mononuclear cells (PBMCs), taken at baseline. The CDR3 nucleotides are TGTGCCAGCAGTTACACCTATAGCGAGACCGGGGAGCTGTTTTTT. The encoded protein is CASSYTYSETGELFF.